This TCR beta chain comes out of a study of shared clonotypes between healthy human individuals. Sequencing used immunoSEQ multiplex PCR; TCRdb keeps in-frame clones, though not all of them. Found here are hundreds of thousands of clones, around 78% of them singletons; the top ten hold more than 10%. The V gene's germline CDR1 is LNHNV and CDR2 YYDKDF (reference sequence). Trimming at V came to 6 bases and at J to 4 bases, leaving 7 bases not matched to a gene. CDR3 length: 14 residues. Donors were healthy HIV-negative adults without recently reported acute infections or vaccinations. The donors were all Caucasian adults (living in Nashville, Tennessee).

The source is a woman between 40 and 55 years old in good health. Some clones in this sample may be carry-over from other donors' samples. The V call is TRBV15, the J call TRBJ2-3; 7 nucleotides line up with TRBD1. Sequences were obtained from PBMCs. The CDR3 loop is CATSSGTASDTQYF. As DNA, the CDR3 is TGTGCCACCAGTTCCGGGACAGCGTCAGATACGCAGTATTTT. Full variable domain (missing parts from reference TRBV15 and TRBJ2-3): DAMVIQNPRYQVTQFGKPVTLSCSQTLNHNVMYWYQQKSSQAPKLLFHYYDKDFNNEADTPDNFQSRRPNTSFCFLDIRSPGLGDTAMYLCATSSGTASDTQYFGPGTRLTVL.